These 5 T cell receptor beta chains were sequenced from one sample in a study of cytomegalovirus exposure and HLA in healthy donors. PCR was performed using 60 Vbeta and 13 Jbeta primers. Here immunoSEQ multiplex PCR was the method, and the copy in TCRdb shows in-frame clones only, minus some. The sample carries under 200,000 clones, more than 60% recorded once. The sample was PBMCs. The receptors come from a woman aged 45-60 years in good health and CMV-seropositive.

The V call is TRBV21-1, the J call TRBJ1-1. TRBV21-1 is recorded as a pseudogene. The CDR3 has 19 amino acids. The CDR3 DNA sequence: TGTGCCAGCAGCAAAGGTAGTGACGCGGTCGACCTTTTAAACACTGAAGCTTTCTTT. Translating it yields CASSKGSDAVDLLNTEAFF.

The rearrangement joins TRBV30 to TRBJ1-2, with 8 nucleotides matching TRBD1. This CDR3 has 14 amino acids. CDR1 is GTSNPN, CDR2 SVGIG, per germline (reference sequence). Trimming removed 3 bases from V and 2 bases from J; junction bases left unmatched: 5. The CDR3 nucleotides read TGTGCCTGGAGCCGGACAGGGCCCAACTATGGCTACACCTTC. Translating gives CAWSRTGPNYGYTF.

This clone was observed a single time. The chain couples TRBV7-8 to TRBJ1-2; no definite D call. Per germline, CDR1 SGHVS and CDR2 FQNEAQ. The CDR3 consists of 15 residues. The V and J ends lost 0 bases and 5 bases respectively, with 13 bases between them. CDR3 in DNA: TGTGCCAGCAGCTTAGCGGTGCTCGGAGGGTATGGCTACACCTTC. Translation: CASSLAVLGGYGYTF.

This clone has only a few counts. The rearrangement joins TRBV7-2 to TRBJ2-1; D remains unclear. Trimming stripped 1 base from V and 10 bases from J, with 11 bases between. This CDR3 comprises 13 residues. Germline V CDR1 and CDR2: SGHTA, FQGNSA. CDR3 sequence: CASSLESSREQFF. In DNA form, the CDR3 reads TGTGCCAGCAGCTTAGAGTCGTCCAGGGAGCAGTTCTTC.

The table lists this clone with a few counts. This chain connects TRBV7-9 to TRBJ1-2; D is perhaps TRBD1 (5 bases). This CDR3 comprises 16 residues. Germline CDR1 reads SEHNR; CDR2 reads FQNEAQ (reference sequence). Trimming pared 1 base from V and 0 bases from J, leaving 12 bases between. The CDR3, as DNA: TGTGCCAGCAGCTTAGGTTACAGGTCTACTAACTATGGCTACACCTTC. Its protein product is CASSLGYRSTNYGYTF.